A single sample gave rise to the 26 T cell receptor beta chains below, sequenced in a study of CXCR3-negative and CXCR3-positive naive CD8 T cells. cDNA libraries for TRB were generated by 5' RACE incorporating UMI labels. TCRdb re-called the 5' RACE reads and shows each CDR3 protein once, DNA omitted. The sample includes 45,000 or so distinct CDR3 sequences. Sequencing was carried out using memory CD8+ T cells from blood. These receptors were obtained from a human donor in good health. Some clones in this sample may be carry-over from other donors' samples.

J is TRBJ2-2 and V is TRBV28; TCRdb lists TRBD1, though no DNA is available to test this call. The CDR3 loop spans 15 amino acids. Germline assignment: CDR1 MDHEN and CDR2 SYDVKM. The CDR3 sequence is CASRTGTANTGELFF.

This chain links TRBV6-4 with TRBJ2-3; the TRBD1 assignment by TCRdb is unverifiable without DNA. This CDR3 spans 14 amino acids. Germline V CDR1 and CDR2: MRHNA, SNTAGT. The chain's CDR3 is CASSDSTGTDMQYF.

The chain is built from TRBV9 and TRBJ2-7; with no DNA, the TCRdb D assignment of TRBD1 cannot be verified. The germline V gene encodes CDR1 SGDLS and CDR2 YYNGEE. The CDR3 length is 15 residues. CDR3 protein: CASSVGGGGSYEQYF.

This sequence joins TRBV7-2 and TRBJ1-4; TCRdb outputs TRBD1, but without DNA this stays unchecked. Germline CDR1 is SGHTA and CDR2 is FQGNSA. This CDR3 is 13 amino acids long. This CDR3 is CASTPTGDEKLFF.

The rearrangement uses TRBV9 and TRBJ1-1; the TRBD1 assignment by TCRdb is unverifiable without DNA. CDR1 SGDLS and CDR2 YYNGEE come from the germline V gene. This CDR3 region has 13 residues. CDR3 amino acids: CASSDGPGPEAFF.

The chain joins TRBV29-1 to TRBJ2-1. CDR3 length: 16 residues. Germline values: CDR1 SQVTM, CDR2 ANQGSEA. CDR3 residues: CSVEGLPASSYNEQFF.

The chain has TRBV7-2 and TRBJ1-1; TCRdb's D gene call, TRBD1, goes unchecked for lack of DNA. The CDR3 consists of 16 residues. Germline V lookup: CDR1 SGHTA, CDR2 FQGNSA. The CDR3 loop is CASSIDTGTANTEAFF.

The chain is built from TRBV10-3 and TRBJ1-3. The CDR3 extends over 14 amino acids. Germline V gene lookup returns CDR1 ENHRY and CDR2 SYGVKD. The CDR3 region is CATSDLSSGNTIYF.

The chain links TRBV6-2 or TRBV6-3 to TRBJ2-1. The CDR3 spans 15 residues. CDR1 is MNHEY, CDR2 SVGEGT, per germline. The CDR3 loop reads CASSYEIGSYNEQFF.

The chain is built from TRBV12-5 and TRBJ2-7; the D call of TRBD1 rests on TCRdb alone, since no DNA is present to check it. This CDR3 has 15 residues. Germline-derived CDR1 and CDR2 are LGHNT and FRNRAP. This chain's CDR3 is CASGSWTGGLEEQYF.

V and J are TRBV7-8 and TRBJ2-3; the TCRdb D gene call, TRBD2, has no DNA to confirm it. This CDR3 region has 16 residues. The V gene's germline CDR1 is SGHVS and CDR2 FQNEAQ. The CDR3 sequence: CASSWPLDLGTDTQYF.

This chain connects TRBV7-9 to TRBJ2-5. Germline assignment: CDR1 SEHNR and CDR2 FQNEAQ (reference sequence). This CDR3 contains 15 residues. The CDR3 sequence: CASSELDPTIETQYF.

The V and J genes are TRBV4-2 and TRBJ2-6. This CDR3 has 16 residues. In germline, CDR1 is LGHNA, CDR2 YNFKEQ. CDR3 in amino acids: CASSQAKGTGANVLTF.

The chain couples TRBV29-1 to TRBJ2-7. The length of the CDR3 is 14 residues. Germline loops: CDR1 SQVTM, CDR2 ANQGSEA. The CDR3 sequence is CSVEDRRRRYEQYF.

The rearrangement joins TRBV3-1 to TRBJ2-7; TCRdb's assignment of TRBD2 cannot be checked, as there is no DNA. The CDR3 is made up of 14 amino acids. The germline CDR1 and CDR2 sequences are LGHDT and YNNKEL (reference sequence). CDR3: CASSSPGLVYEQYF.

The rearrangement joins TRBV28 to TRBJ1-1. The CDR3 loop spans 12 amino acids. Germline V gene sequence: CDR1 MDHEN, CDR2 SYDVKM. The CDR3 is CASSFFGSGSFF.

This chain links TRBV6-2 or TRBV6-3 with TRBJ2-7. This CDR3 region has 13 residues. Germline assignment: CDR1 MNHEY and CDR2 SVGEGT. The CDR3 protein is CASSYNSAYEQYF.

The chain employs TRBV15 and TRBJ2-7; the TCRdb D gene call, TRBD1, has no DNA to confirm it. This CDR3 comprises 15 residues. CDR1 and CDR2 from the germline V gene are LNHNV and YYDKDF (reference sequence). CDR3 sequence: CATSENSGGSYEQYF. Variable domain in full (rest from reference TRBV15 and TRBJ2-7): DAMVIQNPRYQVTQFGKPVTLSCSQTLNHNVMYWYQQKSSQAPKLLFHYYDKDFNNEADTPDNFQSRRPNTSFCFLDIRSPGLGDTAMYLCATSENSGGSYEQYFGPGTRLTVT.

The chain carries TRBV29-1 and TRBJ2-2. There are 15 residues in the CDR3. In germline, CDR1 is SQVTM, CDR2 ANQGSEA. The CDR3 reads CSVESTDANTGELFF.

The gene calls are TRBV28 and TRBJ2-1; TCRdb lists TRBD1, though no DNA is available to test this call. Germline V gives CDR1 MDHEN, CDR2 SYDVKM. This CDR3 has 14 amino acids. The CDR3 sequence is CASSFPGQLNEQFF.

The chain couples TRBV6-5 to TRBJ2-5. CDR3 length: 14 amino acids. Germline V gene lookup returns CDR1 MNHEY and CDR2 SVGAGI. Here the CDR3 reads CASSYLNAQETQYF.

The J gene is TRBJ2-1, the V gene TRBV7-2; lacking DNA, the TRBD1 call made by TCRdb goes unchecked. The germline V gene has CDR1 SGHTA and CDR2 FQGNSA. The CDR3 is 12 residues long. CDR3 loop: CASSRTVYEQFF.

The rearrangement links TRBV28 to TRBJ2-1; TCRdb's assignment of TRBD1 cannot be checked, as there is no DNA. Germline CDR1 and CDR2: MDHEN and SYDVKM. This CDR3 is built from 15 residues. The chain's CDR3 is CASSLGGGLFDEQFF.

The rearrangement uses TRBV5-1 and TRBJ1-1; TCRdb's D call of TRBD1 is untestable without DNA. The CDR3 runs 16 residues. Germline values: CDR1 SGHRS, CDR2 YFSETQ. CDR3 in amino acids: CASSIRDRGRFGEAFF. The variable domain in full, with the rest retrieved from reference TRBV5-1 and TRBJ1-1, is KAGVTQTPRYLIKTRGQQVTLSCSPISGHRSVSWYQQTPGQGLQFLFEYFSETQRNKGNFPGRFSGRQFSNSRSEMNVSTLELGDSALYLCASSIRDRGRFGEAFFGQGTRLTVV.

The J gene is TRBJ2-7, the V gene TRBV28; TCRdb designates TRBD1, a call that cannot be tested without DNA. This CDR3 has 15 amino acids. Looked up from germline, CDR1 is MDHEN and CDR2 is SYDVKM. This CDR3 is CASSTDRGSSYEQYF.

The rearrangement uses TRBV20-1 and TRBJ1-1; the D gene TCRdb calls, TRBD1, cannot be checked with no DNA. This CDR3 comprises 13 residues. Per the germline V gene, CDR1 is DFQATT and CDR2 is SNEGSKA (reference sequence). CDR3 residues: CSAKTGDRGEAFF.